This passage covers 24 T cell receptor beta chains from one sample sequenced in a study of CD8+ T cells in alopecia areata. Noted treatment: oral pan-JAK inhibitor, 5-10 mg twice daily. Extracted RNA was reverse transcribed, and the resulting cDNA served as sequencing template. The repertoire was sequenced with immunoSEQ multiplex PCR; TCRdb's copy has only in-frame clones and lacks some. Here the sample spans about 220,000 clones, more than 45% being singletons. The specimen was CD4+ T cells sorted from blood, collected at week 4, from a patient treated with tofacitinib. Every receptor here comes from a human donor with alopecia areata.

The rearrangement joins TRBV30 to TRBJ2-7, with 8 bases identical to TRBD1. Trimming removed 3 bases from V and 3 bases from J; junction bases left unmatched: 7. CDR1 and CDR2 (germline): GTSNPN, SVGIG (reference sequence). The CDR3 loop spans 14 amino acids. The CDR3 DNA sequence: TGTGCCTGGAGGGCACCCGGGACAGGCTACGAGCAGTACTTC. Its translation: CAWRAPGTGYEQYF.

This clone was detected only a few times. The chain has TRBV5-1 and TRBJ2-7; TRBD2 matches at 7 bases. Germline values: CDR1 SGHRS, CDR2 YFSETQ. This CDR3 is 14 amino acids long. The V gene end was trimmed by 3 bases and the J gene end by 5 bases; junction bases not matched to a gene: 8. CDR3 loop: CASSSISGAHEQYF. In DNA form, the CDR3 reads TGCGCCAGCAGCTCAATCAGCGGGGCCCACGAGCAGTACTTC.

In DNA, the CDR3 is TGTGCCAGCAGAGGGACACTTTATGGCTACACCTTC. Translated, it gives CASRGTLYGYTF. The J gene is TRBJ1-2, the V gene TRBV6-5; TRBD1 is a possible D gene (6 bases). CDR1 is MNHEY and CDR2 is SVGAGI in the germline V gene. The CDR3 contains 12 residues. The V and J ends lost 6 bases and 5 bases respectively, with 10 bases between them.

The V call is TRBV5-6, the J call TRBJ1-1, with no clear D. This CDR3 comprises 14 residues. V was pared by 2 bases and J by 7 bases, with 15 bases between. CDR1 and CDR2 (germline): SGHDT, YYEEEE. This CDR3 reads CASSFWLSSVEAFF. In DNA, the CDR3 is TGTGCCAGCAGCTTTTGGCTGAGTTCCGTTGAAGCTTTCTTT.

The chain links TRBV9 to TRBJ2-7; TRBD1 or TRBD2 may be the D gene (5 bases each). The V gene lost 0 bases and the J gene lost 3 bases, with 13 bases spanning the gap. CDR1 is SGDLS and CDR2 is YYNGEE in the germline V gene. The CDR3 sequence is 15 residues long. CDR3 region: CASSVAGDGRYEQYF. The CDR3 coding sequence is TGTGCCAGCAGCGTAGCTGGGGACGGGCGCTACGAGCAGTACTTC.

This sequence joins TRBV30 and TRBJ1-6, with D uncertain. CDR3 length equals 13 residues. Trimming left V 2 bases short and J 9 bases short, with 11 bases between. Per germline, CDR1 GTSNPN and CDR2 SVGIG (reference sequence). CDR3 sequence (DNA): TGTGCCTGGAGTCGGTCAGGCGGTTCACCCCTCCACTTT. Translation: CAWSRSGGSPLHF.

The chain carries TRBV2 and TRBJ2-1; 9 bases are a match to TRBD2. CDR1 SNHLY and CDR2 FYNNEI come from the germline V gene. Losses at the gene ends were 1 base for V and 4 bases for J; bases not matched to a gene: 2. CDR3 length: 15 residues. The CDR3 spells CASSEGSGGYNEQFF. CDR3 in DNA: TGTGCCAGCAGTGAAGGTAGCGGGGGTTACAATGAGCAGTTCTTC.

This clone was picked up a small number of times. J is TRBJ2-6 and V is TRBV2, with unresolved D. Per the germline V gene, CDR1 is SNHLY and CDR2 is FYNNEI. The V gene lost 6 bases and the J gene lost 4 bases, with 10 bases spanning the gap. The CDR3 extends over 14 amino acids. CDR3 DNA: TGTGCCAGCAGCGTAGGTTTAGGGGCCAACGTCCTGACTTTC. Protein: CASSVGLGANVLTF.

The chain combines TRBV5-6 with TRBJ1-5; 9 positions match TRBD1. The V segment lost 1 base and the J segment 4 bases; nucleotides outside the gene matches: 6. This CDR3 is built from 16 residues. In germline, CDR1 is SGHDT, CDR2 YYEEEE. Here the CDR3 reads CASSLWRTGVNQPQHF. CDR3 bases: TGTGCCAGCAGCTTGTGGAGGACAGGGGTTAATCAGCCCCAGCATTTT.

The CDR3 coding sequence is TGTGCCAGCAGCTCCCAAGGGAGGGGTAGAAATGAAAAACTGTTTTTT. It is translated as CASSSQGRGRNEKLFF. The rearrangement joins TRBV7-9 to TRBJ1-4; tentative D call: TRBD1 (5 bases). The CDR3 spans 16 residues. Germline V gene sequence: CDR1 SEHNR, CDR2 FQNEAQ (reference sequence). Trimming stripped 4 bases from V and 5 bases from J, with 17 bases between.

The J gene is TRBJ2-5, the V gene TRBV29-1; no clear D gene. There are 14 residues in the CDR3. Between the trimmed V and J ends, which lost 4 bases and 2 bases, there was a span of 14 bases. Per the germline V gene, CDR1 is SQVTM and CDR2 is ANQGSEA. CDR3 region: CSVGTAGVQETQYF. CDR3 bases: TGCAGCGTTGGCACCGCCGGCGTGCAAGAGACCCAGTACTTC.

The genes are TRBV27 and TRBJ2-3; D remains unclear. The length of the CDR3 is 13 residues. The germline CDR1 and CDR2 sequences are MNHEY and SMNVEV (reference sequence). The V end was cut by 6 bases, the J end by 7 bases, with 14 bases between. CDR3 bases: TGTGCCAGCAGGAGGCGAAGTATTAATACGCAGTATTTT. Translating it yields CASRRRSINTQYF.

The DNA of the CDR3 is TGTGCCAGCAGTGACAGGCGGGGGCAAACCTTC. Translated, it gives CASSDRRGQTF. The chain couples TRBV2 to TRBJ1-2, with D maybe TRBD1 (6 bases). The V gene's germline CDR1 is SNHLY and CDR2 FYNNEI. The CDR3 sequence is 11 residues long. V lost 3 bases to trimming and J lost 14 bases, with 13 bases between them.

This clone was seen more than once but under ten times. The chain joins TRBV7-8 to TRBJ2-1; no reliable D call. CDR1 is SGHVS and CDR2 is FQNEAQ in the germline V gene. Trimming left V 4 bases short and J 0 bases short, with 10 bases between. The CDR3 is made up of 15 amino acids. In nucleotides, the CDR3 is TGTGCCAGCAGCTCCTTGAGGAGCTCCTACAATGAGCAGTTCTTC. Amino acid sequence: CASSSLRSSYNEQFF.

The V and J genes are TRBV27 and TRBJ1-2, with no clear D. V shed 4 bases and J shed 8 bases, with 11 bases lying between them. CDR1 MNHEY and CDR2 SMNVEV come from the germline V gene (reference sequence). The CDR3 covers 12 residues. The CDR3 DNA is TGTGCCAGCAGTTCATTAGGATGGGGCTACACCTTC. It translates to CASSSLGWGYTF.

CDR3 coding DNA: TGTGCCAGCAGCTGGGGGAAGTCTGGCTACACCTTC. This gives the protein CASSWGKSGYTF. This rearrangement joins TRBV7-2 to TRBJ1-2, with TRBD1 as a possible D gene (5 bases). Germline-derived CDR1 and CDR2 are SGHTA and FQGNSA. This CDR3 contains 12 residues. The V gene lost 4 bases and the J gene lost 7 bases, with 10 bases spanning the gap. Complete variable domain (other parts from reference TRBV7-2 and TRBJ1-2): GAGVSQSPSNKVTEKGKDVELRCDPISGHTALYWYRQSLGQGLEFLIYFQGNSAPDKSGLPSDRFSAERTGGSVSTLTIQRTQQEDSAVYLCASSWGKSGYTFGSGTRLTVV.

This clone was seen only a few times. The chain recombines TRBV19 with TRBJ1-1, with D possibly TRBD1 on 6 matching bases. From germline, CDR1 is LNHDA and CDR2 SQIVND (reference sequence). CDR3 size: 14 residues. With 7 bases removed from V and 6 bases from J, the gap between germline ends came to 18 bases. CDR3 nucleotide sequence: TGTGCCAGTATCCAAACGTCAGGGGCTGCTGAAGCTTTCTTT. This codes for CASIQTSGAAEAFF.

V gene TRBV14 combines with J gene TRBJ2-3; no definite D call. CDR1 is SGHDN and CDR2 is FVKESK in the germline V gene. V was trimmed by 6 bases and J by 3 bases, leaving 13 bases between them. The CDR3 spans 14 residues. CDR3 DNA: TGTGCCAGCAGTTGGGGATCTTGGACAGATACGCAGTATTTT. It translates to CASSWGSWTDTQYF.

The CDR3 here is CASSSGGRGTQYF. The CDR3 bases are TGTGCCAGCAGCTCGGGTGGTCGAGGCACGCAGTATTTT. The chain recombines TRBV7-3 with TRBJ2-3; unclear D gene. V was trimmed by 4 bases and J by 9 bases, leaving 14 bases between them. The CDR3 length is 13 residues. Looked up from germline, CDR1 is SGHTA and CDR2 is FQGTGA.

This clone has only a few counts. Distinct nucleotide sequences in the sample also encode this CDR3. The chain combines TRBV29-1 with TRBJ2-5, with 7 bases identical to TRBD1. CDR1 is SQVTM and CDR2 is ANQGSEA in the germline V gene. This CDR3 is built from 12 residues. With V trimmed by 6 bases and J by 1 base, 2 bases remained unmatched. In DNA form, the CDR3 reads TGCAGCGTGGGACAGACCCAAGAGACCCAGTACTTC. It specifies CSVGQTQETQYF.

The chain carries TRBV7-8 and TRBJ2-1; D is possibly TRBD2 (7 bases). There are 19 residues in the CDR3. Germline V lookup: CDR1 SGHVS, CDR2 FQNEAQ. Trimming stripped 2 bases from V and 0 bases from J, with 20 bases between. For the CDR3, the DNA is TGTGCCAGCAGCTTACTTGGGGGTGCGGGGGCCATCTCCTACAATGAGCAGTTCTTC. It codes for CASSLLGGAGAISYNEQFF.

This clone has only one observation. This sequence joins TRBV20-1 and TRBJ2-5; D is undetermined. V was clipped by 3 bases and J by 5 bases, with 7 bases between them. Germline CDR1 is DFQATT and CDR2 is SNEGSKA (reference sequence). The CDR3 runs 11 residues. The CDR3 DNA sequence: TGCAGTGCTAGCGATCGTGAGACCCAGTACTTC. Its protein product is CSASDRETQYF.

The chain is built from TRBV2 and TRBJ2-5, with D possibly TRBD2 on 6 matching bases. The V gene's germline CDR1 is SNHLY and CDR2 FYNNEI. This CDR3 contains 14 residues. V lost 6 bases and J lost 6, with 17 bases in between. CDR3 loop: CASSPTSSLQTQYF. In DNA form, the CDR3 reads TGTGCCAGCAGCCCGACTAGTTCCTTACAGACCCAGTACTTC.

This clone has more than one count but fewer than ten. This chain connects TRBV14 to TRBJ2-3; perhaps TRBD2 as D (6 bases). The germline CDR1 and CDR2 sequences are SGHDN and FVKESK. V lost 4 bases and J lost 0, with 17 bases in between. This CDR3 spans 17 amino acids. CDR3: CASSRTPGLTSTDTQYF. Written as DNA, the CDR3 is TGTGCCAGCAGCCGGACGCCGGGACTGACTAGCACAGATACGCAGTATTTT. The variable domain in full, completed from reference TRBV14 and TRBJ2-3, reads EAGVTQFPSHSVIEKGQTVTLRCDPISGHDNLYWYRRVMGKEIKFLLHFVKESKQDESGMPNNRFLAERTGGTYSTLKVQPAELEDSGVYFCASSRTPGLTSTDTQYFGPGTRLTVL.